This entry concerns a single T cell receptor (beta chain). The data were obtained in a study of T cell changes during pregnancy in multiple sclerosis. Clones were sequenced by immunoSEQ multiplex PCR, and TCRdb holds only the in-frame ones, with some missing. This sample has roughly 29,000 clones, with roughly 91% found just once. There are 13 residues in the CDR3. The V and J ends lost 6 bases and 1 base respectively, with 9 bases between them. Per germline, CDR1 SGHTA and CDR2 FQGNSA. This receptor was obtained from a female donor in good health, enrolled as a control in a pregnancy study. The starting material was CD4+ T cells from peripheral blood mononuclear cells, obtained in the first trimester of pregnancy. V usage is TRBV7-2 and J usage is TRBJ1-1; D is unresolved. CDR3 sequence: CASRWEGNTEAFF. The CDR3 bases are TGTGCCAGCAGATGGGAGGGGAACACTGAAGCTTTCTTT.